The 12 T cell receptor beta chains presented below share a single source sample, sequenced in a study of identifying expanded T cells in peripheral blood. Assay used: immunoSEQ multiplex PCR; TCRdb lists only in-frame clones, some missing. This table holds fewer than 55,000 clones, approximately 80% found once. The specimen was blood. These receptors were collected from a person aged 18-70 years in good health.

The rearrangement joins TRBV18 to TRBJ1-5; D remains unclear. Per the germline V gene, CDR1 is KGHSH and CDR2 is LQKENI. This CDR3 spans 17 amino acids. V lost 3 bases, J lost 5 bases, and 20 bases lay in between. The CDR3 sequence is CASSPIAPTTSYQPQHF. The CDR3 DNA reads as TGTGCCAGCTCACCCATAGCCCCTACGACCTCTTATCAGCCCCAGCATTTT.

The V gene is TRBV27, the J gene TRBJ1-1; 8 bases agree with TRBD1. The trim removed 0 bases at V and 4 bases at J, leaving 7 bases unmatched. Germline V lookup: CDR1 MNHEY, CDR2 SMNVEV (reference sequence). The CDR3 extends over 16 amino acids. In nucleotides, the CDR3 is TGTGCCAGCAGTTTATCTGGCAGGGGGCTCCCCACTGAAGCTTTCTTT. It is translated as CASSLSGRGLPTEAFF.

The chain links TRBV5-1 to TRBJ2-7; D not certain. The CDR3 contains 13 residues. Trimming pared 4 bases from V and 6 bases from J, leaving 14 bases between. In germline, CDR1 is SGHRS, CDR2 YFSETQ. This chain's CDR3 is CASSLGLGSEQYV. CDR3 DNA sequence: TGCGCCAGCAGCCTGGGGTTGGGTTCCGAGCAGTACGTC.

This chain joins TRBV19 and TRBJ1-1; D is uncertain. V was shortened by 6 bases and J by 9 bases, with 11 bases between the two germline ends. The CDR3 covers 11 residues. In germline, CDR1 is LNHDA, CDR2 SQIVND (reference sequence). The CDR3 coding sequence is TGTGCCAGTAGGAGAGGGTTGCAAGCTTTCTTT. It encodes CASRRGLQAFF.

The chain couples TRBV6-5 to TRBJ1-6; D is unclear. V was shortened by 2 bases and J by 8 bases, with 13 bases between the two germline ends. CDR1 MNHEY and CDR2 SVGAGI come from the germline V gene. This CDR3 region has 15 residues. The CDR3 here is CASSYAEGGDSPLHF. As DNA, the CDR3 is TGTGCCAGCAGTTACGCTGAAGGAGGAGATTCACCCCTCCACTTT.

This chain joins TRBV11-3 and TRBJ1-1, with D hard to call. Germline V CDR1 and CDR2: SGHNT, YENEEA. The CDR3 is 12 amino acids. Trimming took off 4 bases at V and 6 bases at J, with 9 bases between the two ends. The CDR3 DNA reads as TGTGCCAGCAGCTCCACCGTGGCTGAAGCTTTCTTT. Protein sequence: CASSSTVAEAFF. Full variable domain (outside the CDR3, taken from reference TRBV11-3 and TRBJ1-1): EAGVVQSPRYKIIEKKQPVAFWCNPISGHNTLYWYLQNLGQGPELLIRYENEEAVDDSQLPKDRFSAERLKGVDSTLKIQPAELGDSAVYLCASSSTVAEAFFGQGTRLTVV.

The chain couples TRBV7-2 to TRBJ2-3; D unresolved. The germline V gene encodes CDR1 SGHTA and CDR2 FQGNSA. The CDR3 has 13 residues. Deletions cut 1 base from V and 4 bases from J, with 6 bases between. CDR3 sequence (DNA): TGTGCCAGCAGCTTAGTTCGAGCAGATACGCAGTATTTT. Translated, it gives CASSLVRADTQYF.

V and J are TRBV19 and TRBJ2-3; D gene uncertain. Germline V gene lookup returns CDR1 LNHDA and CDR2 SQIVND (reference sequence). The CDR3 spans 13 residues. The V gene lost 5 bases and the J gene lost 2 bases, with 8 bases spanning the gap. DNA for the CDR3: TGTGCCAGTAGTTACACCATCACAGATACGCAGTATTTT. This translates into CASSYTITDTQYF. Supplemented by reference TRBV19 and TRBJ2-3, the full variable domain reads DGGITQSPKYLFRKEGQNVTLSCEQNLNHDAMYWYRQDPGQGLRLIYYSQIVNDFQKGDIAEGYSVSREKKESFPLTVTSAQKNPTAFYLCASSYTITDTQYFGPGTRLTVL.

In its sample, this clone is medium-sized. V and J are TRBV5-4 and TRBJ1-4; 11 nucleotides line up with TRBD1. Germline CDR1 and CDR2: SGHNT and YYREEE (reference sequence). Unmatched junction bases numbered 5, after V lost 8 bases and J lost 8 bases. This CDR3 has 13 amino acids. The CDR3 is CASMGQGDEKLFF. Written as DNA, the CDR3 is TGTGCCAGTATGGGACAGGGGGACGAAAAACTGTTTTTT.

This clone was seen a single time. The chain couples TRBV11-3 to TRBJ2-1; D unclear. CDR1 and CDR2 (germline): SGHNT, YENEEA. The CDR3 is 16 residues long. Trimming shortened V by 2 bases and J by 2 bases, and 13 bases separated the two germline ends. CDR3 nucleotides: TGTGCCAGCAGCTTAATAGGAGTTTCCGCCTACAATGAGCAGTTCTTC. Its protein is CASSLIGVSAYNEQFF.

V is TRBV14 and J is TRBJ1-4; 7 nucleotides align to TRBD1. The CDR3 length is 16 residues. Germline V gene data show CDR1 as SGHDN and CDR2 as FVKESK. V gave up 0 bases and J gave up 11 bases; unmatched junction bases: 12. CDR3 DNA: TGTGCCAGCAGCCAAGAAGGGGGCCTGAGGCTGAGGAAACTGTTTTTT. Translating it yields CASSQEGGLRLRKLFF. Combining the CDR3 with reference TRBV14 and TRBJ1-4 gives the whole variable domain EAGVTQFPSHSVIEKGQTVTLRCDPISGHDNLYWYRRVMGKEIKFLLHFVKESKQDESGMPNNRFLAERTGGTYSTLKVQPAELEDSGVYFCASSQEGGLRLRKLFFGSGTQLSVL.

The V call is TRBV5-6, the J call TRBJ1-5; possible D gene TRBD1, 5 bases. With 4 bases removed from V and 6 bases from J, the gap between germline ends came to 20 bases. This CDR3 is built from 16 residues. CDR1 is SGHDT and CDR2 is YYEEEE in the germline V gene. CDR3 coding DNA: TGTGCCAGCAGCAAATCCGGGACGCCGACCCGTCAGCCCCAGCATTTT. Its protein is CASSKSGTPTRQPQHF.